The sequence of this T cell receptor (beta chain) was determined in a study of CD8+ T cells in alopecia areata. Study results and caveats: Scalp sequencing captures resident alphabeta T cells of normal skin too. TCR sharing was clearer in mice than between patients, perhaps partly owing to patient HLA diversity.

Punch biopsies of lesional scalp, plus peripheral blood, were taken from alopecia areata patients. Following extraction, RNA underwent reverse transcription to cDNA, which served as the sequencing template. Data came from immunoSEQ multiplex PCR; TCRdb stores just in-frame clones and leaves some out. The sample lists 25,000 or so clones, 52% occurring once. Trimming pared 2 bases from V and 9 bases from J, leaving 11 bases between. Per the germline V gene, CDR1 is MNHEY and CDR2 is SMNVEV (reference sequence). This CDR3 has 13 residues. On this clone itself: The target antigen is unknown.

Sequencing used NKG2D-high CD8+ T cells sorted from blood. The chain uses TRBV27 and TRBJ2-1; D perhaps matches TRBD1 (5 bases). The TCR comes from a human donor with alopecia areata. CDR3 in amino acids: CASSLGAALEQFF. The CDR3 coding sequence is TGTGCCAGCAGTTTAGGGGCAGCGCTTGAGCAGTTCTTC.